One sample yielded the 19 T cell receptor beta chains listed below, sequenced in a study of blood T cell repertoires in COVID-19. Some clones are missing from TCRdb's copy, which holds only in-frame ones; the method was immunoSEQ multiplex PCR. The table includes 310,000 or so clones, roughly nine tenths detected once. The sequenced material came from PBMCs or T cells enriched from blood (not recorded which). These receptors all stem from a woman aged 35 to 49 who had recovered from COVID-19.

CDR3 loop: CASRAGGGGTSGANEQFF. The CDR3 bases are TGTGCCAGTAGAGCAGGGGGCGGTGGGACTAGCGGGGCCAATGAGCAGTTCTTC. The V call is TRBV19, the J call TRBJ2-1, with 13 bases identical to TRBD2. The V gene end was trimmed by 6 bases and the J gene end by 6 bases; junction bases not matched to a gene: 14. Germline V gene data show CDR1 as LNHDA and CDR2 as SQIVND (reference sequence). The CDR3 runs 18 residues.

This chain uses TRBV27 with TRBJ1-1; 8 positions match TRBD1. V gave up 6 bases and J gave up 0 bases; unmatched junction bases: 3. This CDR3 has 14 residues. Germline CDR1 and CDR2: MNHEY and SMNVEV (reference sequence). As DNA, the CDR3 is TGTGCCAGCAGGGGACAGGTCCTGAACACTGAAGCTTTCTTT. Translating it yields CASRGQVLNTEAFF.

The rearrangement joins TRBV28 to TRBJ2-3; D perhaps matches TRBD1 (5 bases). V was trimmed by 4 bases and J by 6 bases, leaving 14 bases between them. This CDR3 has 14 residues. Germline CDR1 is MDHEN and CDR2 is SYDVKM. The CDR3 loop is CASSSPGLADTQYF. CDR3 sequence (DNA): TGTGCCAGCAGTTCTCCAGGGCTTGCGGATACGCAGTATTTT.

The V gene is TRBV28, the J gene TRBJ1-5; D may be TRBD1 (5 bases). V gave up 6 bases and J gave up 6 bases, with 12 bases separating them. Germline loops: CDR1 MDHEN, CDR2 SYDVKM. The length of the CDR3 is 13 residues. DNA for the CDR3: TGTGCCAGCAGGGCAGGGTGGGGTCAGCCCCAGCATTTT. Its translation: CASRAGWGQPQHF. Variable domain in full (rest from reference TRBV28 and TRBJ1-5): DVKVTQSSRYLVKRTGEKVFLECVQDMDHENMFWYRQDPGLGLRLIYFSYDVKMKEKGDIPEGYSVSREKKERFSLILESASTNQTSMYLCASRAGWGQPQHFGDGTRLSIL.

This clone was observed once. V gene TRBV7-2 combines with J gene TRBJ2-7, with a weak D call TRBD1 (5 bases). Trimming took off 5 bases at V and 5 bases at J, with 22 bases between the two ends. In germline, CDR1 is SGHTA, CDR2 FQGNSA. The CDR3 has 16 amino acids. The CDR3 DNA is TGTGCCAGCAGCAGAGCCCGGGTGGCAGGGCGCGACGAGCAGTACTTC. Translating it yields CASSRARVAGRDEQYF.

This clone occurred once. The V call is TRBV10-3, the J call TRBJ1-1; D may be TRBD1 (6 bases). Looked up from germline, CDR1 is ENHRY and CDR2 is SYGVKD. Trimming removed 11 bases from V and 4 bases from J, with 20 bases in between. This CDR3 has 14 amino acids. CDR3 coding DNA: TGTGCCCATCAAGGGGAGGGGGAGGCCACTGAAGCTTTCTTT. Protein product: CAHQGEGEATEAFF.

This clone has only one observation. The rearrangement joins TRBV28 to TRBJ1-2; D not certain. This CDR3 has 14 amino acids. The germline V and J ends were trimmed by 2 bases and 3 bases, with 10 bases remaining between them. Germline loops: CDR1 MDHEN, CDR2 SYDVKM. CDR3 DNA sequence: TGTGCCAGCAGTTTAGAGCGGGGTGACTATGGCTACACCTTC. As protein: CASSLERGDYGYTF.

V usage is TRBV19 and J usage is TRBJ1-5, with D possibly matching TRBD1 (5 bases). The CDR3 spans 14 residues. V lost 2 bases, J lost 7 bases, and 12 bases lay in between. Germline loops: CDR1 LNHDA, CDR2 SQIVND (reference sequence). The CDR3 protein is CASSIMGGRQPQHF. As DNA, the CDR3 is TGTGCCAGTAGTATAATGGGGGGAAGGCAGCCCCAGCATTTT. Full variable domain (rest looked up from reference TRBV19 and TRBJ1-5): DGGITQSPKYLFRKEGQNVTLSCEQNLNHDAMYWYRQDPGQGLRLIYYSQIVNDFQKGDIAEGYSVSREKKESFPLTVTSAQKNPTAFYLCASSIMGGRQPQHFGDGTRLSIL.

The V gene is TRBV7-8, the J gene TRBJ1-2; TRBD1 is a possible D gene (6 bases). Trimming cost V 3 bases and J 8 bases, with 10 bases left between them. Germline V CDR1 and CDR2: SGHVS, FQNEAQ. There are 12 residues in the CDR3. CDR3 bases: TGTGCCAGCAGCTTGGCGGGGGGCGGCTACACCTTC. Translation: CASSLAGGGYTF.

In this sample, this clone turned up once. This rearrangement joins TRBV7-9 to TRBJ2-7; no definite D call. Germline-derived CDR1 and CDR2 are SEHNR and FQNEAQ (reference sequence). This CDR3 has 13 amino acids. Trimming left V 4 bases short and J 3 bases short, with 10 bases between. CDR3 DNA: TGTGCCAGCAGCTCGGCAGGAATCTACGAGCAGTACTTC. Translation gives CASSSAGIYEQYF.

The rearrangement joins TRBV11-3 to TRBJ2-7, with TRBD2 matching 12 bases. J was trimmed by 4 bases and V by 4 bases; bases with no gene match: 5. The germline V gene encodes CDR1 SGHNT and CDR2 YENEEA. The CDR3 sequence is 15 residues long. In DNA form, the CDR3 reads TGTGCCAGCAGCTCGTCCGGGACTAGCGGGTACGAGCAGTACTTC. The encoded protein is CASSSSGTSGYEQYF.

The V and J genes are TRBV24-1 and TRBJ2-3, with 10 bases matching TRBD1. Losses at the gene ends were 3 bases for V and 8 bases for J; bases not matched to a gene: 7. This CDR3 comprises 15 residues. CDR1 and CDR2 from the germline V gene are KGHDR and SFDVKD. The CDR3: CATSDPGQGMVTQYF. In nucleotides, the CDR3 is TGTGCCACCAGTGATCCGGGACAGGGGATGGTTACGCAGTATTTT.

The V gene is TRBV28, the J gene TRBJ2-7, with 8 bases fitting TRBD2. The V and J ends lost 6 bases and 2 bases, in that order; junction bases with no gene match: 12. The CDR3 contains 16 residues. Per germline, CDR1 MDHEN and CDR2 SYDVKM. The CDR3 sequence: CASRGGRQGLAYEQYF. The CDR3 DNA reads TGTGCCAGCAGGGGAGGACGTCAGGGACTAGCCTACGAGCAGTACTTC. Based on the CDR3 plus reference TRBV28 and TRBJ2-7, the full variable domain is DVKVTQSSRYLVKRTGEKVFLECVQDMDHENMFWYRQDPGLGLRLIYFSYDVKMKEKGDIPEGYSVSREKKERFSLILESASTNQTSMYLCASRGGRQGLAYEQYFGPGTRLTVT.

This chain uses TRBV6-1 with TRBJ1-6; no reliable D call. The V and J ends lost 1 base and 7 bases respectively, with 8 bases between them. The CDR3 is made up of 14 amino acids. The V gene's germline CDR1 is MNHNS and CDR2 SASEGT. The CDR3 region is CASSEVARNSPLHF. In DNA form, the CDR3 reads TGTGCCAGCAGTGAAGTAGCGAGGAATTCACCCCTCCACTTT.

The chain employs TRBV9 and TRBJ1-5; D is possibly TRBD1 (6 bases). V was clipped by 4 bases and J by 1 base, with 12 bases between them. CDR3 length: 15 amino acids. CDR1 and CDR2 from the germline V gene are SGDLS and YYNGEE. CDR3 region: CASSPGHKSNQPQHF. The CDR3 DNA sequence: TGTGCCAGCAGCCCGGGACATAAGAGCAATCAGCCCCAGCATTTT.

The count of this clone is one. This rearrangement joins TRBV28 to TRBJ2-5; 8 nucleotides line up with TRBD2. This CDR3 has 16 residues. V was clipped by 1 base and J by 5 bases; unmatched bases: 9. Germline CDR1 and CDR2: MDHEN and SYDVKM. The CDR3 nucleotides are TGTGCCAGCAGTTTATCTGCGGGAGGTGGCAGGGAGACCCAGTACTTC. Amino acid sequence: CASSLSAGGGRETQYF.

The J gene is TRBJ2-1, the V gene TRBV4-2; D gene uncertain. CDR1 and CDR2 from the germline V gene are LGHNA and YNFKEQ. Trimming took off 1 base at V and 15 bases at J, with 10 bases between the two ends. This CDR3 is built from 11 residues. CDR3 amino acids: CASSQARVSFF. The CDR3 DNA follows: TGTGCCAGCAGCCAAGCCCGAGTATCGTTCTTC.

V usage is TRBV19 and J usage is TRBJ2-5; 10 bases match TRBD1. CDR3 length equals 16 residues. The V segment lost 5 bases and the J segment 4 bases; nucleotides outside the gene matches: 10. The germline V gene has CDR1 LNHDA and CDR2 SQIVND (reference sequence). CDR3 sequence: CASSLTGTGVPETQYF. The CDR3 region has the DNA TGTGCCAGTAGTTTGACCGGGACAGGGGTACCAGAGACCCAGTACTTC.

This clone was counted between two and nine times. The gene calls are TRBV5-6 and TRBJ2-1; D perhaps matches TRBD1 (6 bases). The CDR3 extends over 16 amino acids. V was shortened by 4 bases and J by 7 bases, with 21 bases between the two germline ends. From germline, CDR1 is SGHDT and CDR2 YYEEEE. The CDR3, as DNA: TGTGCCAGCAGCGCCTACAGGGTTATGGTCCTAAATGAGCAGTTCTTC. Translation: CASSAYRVMVLNEQFF.